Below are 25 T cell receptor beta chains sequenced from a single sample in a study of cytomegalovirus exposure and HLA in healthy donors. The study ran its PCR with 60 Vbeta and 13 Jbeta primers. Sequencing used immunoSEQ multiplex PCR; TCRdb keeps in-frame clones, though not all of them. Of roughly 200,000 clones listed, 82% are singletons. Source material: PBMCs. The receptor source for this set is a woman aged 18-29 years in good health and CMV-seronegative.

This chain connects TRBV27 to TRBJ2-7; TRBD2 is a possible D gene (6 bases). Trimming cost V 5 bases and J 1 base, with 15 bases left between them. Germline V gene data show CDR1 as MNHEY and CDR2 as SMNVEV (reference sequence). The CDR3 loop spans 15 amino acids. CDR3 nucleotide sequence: TGTGCCAGCAGTATAACCGGGACTGAATCCTACGAGCAGTACTTC. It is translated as CASSITGTESYEQYF.

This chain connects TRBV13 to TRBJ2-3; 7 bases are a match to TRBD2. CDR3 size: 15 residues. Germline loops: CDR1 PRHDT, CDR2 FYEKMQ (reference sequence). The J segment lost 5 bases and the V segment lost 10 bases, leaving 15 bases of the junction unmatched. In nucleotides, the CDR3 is TGTGCCACGGCTTTAGGTGGGAGGGCCGTAGATACGCAGTATTTT. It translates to CATALGGRAVDTQYF.

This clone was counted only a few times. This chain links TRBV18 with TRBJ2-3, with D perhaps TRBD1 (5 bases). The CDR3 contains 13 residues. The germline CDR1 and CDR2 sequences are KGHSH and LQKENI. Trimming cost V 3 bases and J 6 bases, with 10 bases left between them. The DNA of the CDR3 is TGTGCCAGCTCACCGTTTCAGGGTGATACGCAGTATTTT. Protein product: CASSPFQGDTQYF.

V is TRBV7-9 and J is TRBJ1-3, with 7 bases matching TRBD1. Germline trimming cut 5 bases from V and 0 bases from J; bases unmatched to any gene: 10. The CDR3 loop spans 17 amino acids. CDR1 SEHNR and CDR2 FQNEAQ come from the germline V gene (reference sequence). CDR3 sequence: CASSTPTGTSSGNTIYF. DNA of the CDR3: TGTGCCAGCAGCACACCGACAGGGACAAGCTCTGGAAACACCATATATTTT.

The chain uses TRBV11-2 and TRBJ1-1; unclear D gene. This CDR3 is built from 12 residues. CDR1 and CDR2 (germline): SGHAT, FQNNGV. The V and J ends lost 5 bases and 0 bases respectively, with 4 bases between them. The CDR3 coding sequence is TGTGCCAGCAGCCTAATGAACACTGAAGCTTTCTTT. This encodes CASSLMNTEAFF.

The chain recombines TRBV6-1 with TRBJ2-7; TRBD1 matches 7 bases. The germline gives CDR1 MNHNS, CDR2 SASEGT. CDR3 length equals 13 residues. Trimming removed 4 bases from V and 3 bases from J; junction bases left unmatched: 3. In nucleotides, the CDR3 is TGTGCCAGCAGTGGCCGGGACAGCTACGAGCAGTACGTC. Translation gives CASSGRDSYEQYV.

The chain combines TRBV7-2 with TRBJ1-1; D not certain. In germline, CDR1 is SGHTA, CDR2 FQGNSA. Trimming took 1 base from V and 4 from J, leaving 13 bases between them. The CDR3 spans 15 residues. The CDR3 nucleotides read TGTGCCAGCAGCTTAGAGGCGGCGGGGTTCACTGAAGCTTTCTTT. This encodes CASSLEAAGFTEAFF. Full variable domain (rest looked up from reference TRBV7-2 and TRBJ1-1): GAGVSQSPSNKVTEKGKDVELRCDPISGHTALYWYRQSLGQGLEFLIYFQGNSAPDKSGLPSDRFSAERTGGSVSTLTIQRTQQEDSAVYLCASSLEAAGFTEAFFGQGTRLTVV.

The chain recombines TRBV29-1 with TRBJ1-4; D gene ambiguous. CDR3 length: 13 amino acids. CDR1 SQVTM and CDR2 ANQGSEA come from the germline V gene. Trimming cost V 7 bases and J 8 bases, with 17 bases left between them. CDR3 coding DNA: TGCAGCGGACTTCCCAGAGGGAGCGAAAAACTGTTTTTT. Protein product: CSGLPRGSEKLFF. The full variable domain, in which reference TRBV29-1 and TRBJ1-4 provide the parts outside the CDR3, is SAVISQKPSRDICQRGTSLTIQCQVDSQVTMMFWYRQQPGQSLTLIATANQGSEATYESGFVIDKFPISRPNLTFSTLTVSNMSPEDSSIYLCSGLPRGSEKLFFGSGTQLSVL.

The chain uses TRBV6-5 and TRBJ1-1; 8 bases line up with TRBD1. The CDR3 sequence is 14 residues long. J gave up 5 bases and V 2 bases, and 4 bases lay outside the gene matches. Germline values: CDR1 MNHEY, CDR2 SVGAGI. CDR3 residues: CASSYAQGATEAFF. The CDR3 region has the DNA TGTGCCAGCAGTTACGCGCAGGGGGCGACTGAAGCTTTCTTT.

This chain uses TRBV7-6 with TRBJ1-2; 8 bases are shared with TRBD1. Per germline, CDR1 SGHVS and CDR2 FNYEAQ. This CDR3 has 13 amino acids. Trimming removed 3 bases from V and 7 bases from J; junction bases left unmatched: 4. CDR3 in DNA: TGTGCCAGCAGCTTCAGGGGGCTAAGTGGCTACACCTTC. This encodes CASSFRGLSGYTF.

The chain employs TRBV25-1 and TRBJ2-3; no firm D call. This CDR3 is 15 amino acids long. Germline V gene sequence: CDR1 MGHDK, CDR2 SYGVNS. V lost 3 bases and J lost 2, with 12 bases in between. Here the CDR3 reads CASSDLTEITDTQYF. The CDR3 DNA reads TGTGCCAGCAGTGATCTGACGGAGATCACAGATACGCAGTATTTT.

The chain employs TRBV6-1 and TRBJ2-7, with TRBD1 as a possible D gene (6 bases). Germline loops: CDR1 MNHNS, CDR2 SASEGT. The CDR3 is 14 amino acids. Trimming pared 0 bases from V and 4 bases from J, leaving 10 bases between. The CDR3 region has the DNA TGTGCCAGCAGTGAAGCGGGACACGGTTACGAGCAGTACGTC. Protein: CASSEAGHGYEQYV.

The CDR3 loop is CASSFPPSGVKNIQYF. The CDR3 bases are TGTGCCAGCAGTTTCCCCCCCTCAGGGGTCAAAAACATTCAGTACTTC. This chain connects TRBV28 to TRBJ2-4; D is possibly TRBD1 (6 bases). Germline loops: CDR1 MDHEN, CDR2 SYDVKM. The CDR3 totals 16 residues. The V gene lost 3 bases and the J gene lost 3 bases, with 15 bases spanning the gap.

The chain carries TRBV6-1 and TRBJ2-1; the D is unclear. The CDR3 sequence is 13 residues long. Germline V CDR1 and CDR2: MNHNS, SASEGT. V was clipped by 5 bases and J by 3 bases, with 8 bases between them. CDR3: CASSSPSYNEQFF. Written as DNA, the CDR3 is TGTGCCAGCAGTTCCCCTAGCTACAATGAGCAGTTCTTC.

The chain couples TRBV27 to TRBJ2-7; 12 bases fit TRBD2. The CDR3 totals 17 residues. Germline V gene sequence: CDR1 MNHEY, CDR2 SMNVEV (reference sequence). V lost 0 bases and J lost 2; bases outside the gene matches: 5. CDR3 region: CASSLSTGLAGTYEQYF. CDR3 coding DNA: TGTGCCAGCAGTTTATCCACCGGACTAGCGGGAACCTACGAGCAGTACTTC.

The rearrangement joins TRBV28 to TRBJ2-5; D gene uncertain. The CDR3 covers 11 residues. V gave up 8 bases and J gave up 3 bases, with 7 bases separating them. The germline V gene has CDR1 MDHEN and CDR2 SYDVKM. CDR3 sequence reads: CASSGEETQYF. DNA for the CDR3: TGTGCCAGCTCCGGAGAAGAGACCCAGTACTTC.

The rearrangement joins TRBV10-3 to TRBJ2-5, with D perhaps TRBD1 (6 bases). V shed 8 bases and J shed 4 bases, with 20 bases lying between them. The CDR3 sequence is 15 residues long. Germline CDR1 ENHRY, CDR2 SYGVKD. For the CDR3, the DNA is TGTGCCATCGGAAGCCAGACAGGAGCTCGAGAGACCCAGTACTTC. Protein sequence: CAIGSQTGARETQYF.

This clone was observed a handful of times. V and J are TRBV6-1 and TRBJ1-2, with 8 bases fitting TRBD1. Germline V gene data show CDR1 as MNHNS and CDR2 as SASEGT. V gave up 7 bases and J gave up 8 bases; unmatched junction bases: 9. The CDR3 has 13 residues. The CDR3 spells CASTQDRAGGYTF. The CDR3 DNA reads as TGTGCCAGCACCCAGGACAGGGCTGGAGGCTACACCTTC.

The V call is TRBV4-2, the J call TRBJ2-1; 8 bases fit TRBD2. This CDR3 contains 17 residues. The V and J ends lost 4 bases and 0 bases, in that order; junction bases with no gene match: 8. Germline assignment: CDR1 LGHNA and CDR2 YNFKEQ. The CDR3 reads CASSLPPGGSSYNEQFF. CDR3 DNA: TGTGCCAGCAGCCTGCCCCCGGGGGGGAGCTCCTACAATGAGCAGTTCTTC.

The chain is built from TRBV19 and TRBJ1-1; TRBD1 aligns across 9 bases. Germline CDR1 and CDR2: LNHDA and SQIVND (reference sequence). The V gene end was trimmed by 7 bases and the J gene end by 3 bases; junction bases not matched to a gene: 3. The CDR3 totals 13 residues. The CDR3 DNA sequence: TGTGCCAGTATGGACAGGGGAGACACTGAAGCTTTCTTT. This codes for CASMDRGDTEAFF.

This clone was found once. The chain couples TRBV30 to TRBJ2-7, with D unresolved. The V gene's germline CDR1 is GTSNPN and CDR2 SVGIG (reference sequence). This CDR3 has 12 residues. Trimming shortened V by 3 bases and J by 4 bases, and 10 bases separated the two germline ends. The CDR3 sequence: CAWRFGGYEQYF. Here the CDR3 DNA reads TGTGCCTGGAGGTTTGGCGGTTACGAGCAGTACTTC.

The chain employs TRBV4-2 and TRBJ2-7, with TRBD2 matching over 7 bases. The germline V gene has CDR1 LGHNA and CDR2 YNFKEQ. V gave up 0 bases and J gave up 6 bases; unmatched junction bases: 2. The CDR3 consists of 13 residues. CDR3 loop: CASSQESGGEQYF. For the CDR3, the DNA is TGTGCCAGCAGCCAAGAGTCGGGGGGCGAGCAGTACTTC.

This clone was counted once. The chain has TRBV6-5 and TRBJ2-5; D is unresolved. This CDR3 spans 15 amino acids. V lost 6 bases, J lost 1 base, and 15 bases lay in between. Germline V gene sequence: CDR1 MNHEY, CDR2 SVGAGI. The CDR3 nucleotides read TGTGCCAGCAGCGCCTTGGGTGAGGCCCAAGAGACCCAGTACTTC. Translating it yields CASSALGEAQETQYF.

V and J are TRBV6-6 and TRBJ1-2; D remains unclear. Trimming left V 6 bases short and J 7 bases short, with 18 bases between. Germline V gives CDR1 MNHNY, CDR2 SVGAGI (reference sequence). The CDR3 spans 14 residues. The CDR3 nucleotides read TGTGCCAGCAGGGAAGGAGGAGATCGTAGTGGCTACACCTTC. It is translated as CASREGGDRSGYTF.

CDR3 nucleotides: TGTGCCAGCAGTGAAAACAGGGGCAATCAGCCCCAGCATTTT. Protein: CASSENRGNQPQHF. The rearrangement uses TRBV6-1 and TRBJ1-5, with TRBD1 as a possible D gene (6 bases). This CDR3 has 14 residues. From germline, CDR1 is MNHNS and CDR2 SASEGT. V lost 2 bases and J lost 2, with 7 bases in between.